This T cell receptor (beta chain) is from a study of early T cells in non-severe SARS-CoV-2 infection. Study-wide results and caveats: A preference for anti-spike CD8 responses marked VDJdb matching, which missed private and CD4 specificities.

The library protocol tagged individual cDNA molecules with unique molecular identifiers. TCRdb re-analysed the 5' RACE reads in MiXCR, keeping a single row per CDR3 protein. The sample shows 65,000 to 75,000 distinct CDR3 sequences, 11% of them seen only once. This clonotype was counted at least ten times. Its antigen is currently unknown. CDR1 is SNHLY, CDR2 FYNNEI, per germline. V lost 5 bases and J lost 6, with 17 bases in between. This CDR3 is 15 amino acids long. The sample consisted of whole blood. V usage is TRBV2 and J usage is TRBJ1-5; D is perhaps TRBD1 (6 bases). The source of this sequence is an adult who was a healthcare worker with PCR-confirmed SARS-CoV-2 infection or an uninfected control (not recorded which). The CDR3 here is CASSRGADEAQPQHF. DNA of the CDR3: TGTGCCAGCAGTCGGGGGGCCGATGAGGCTCAGCCCCAGCATTTT.